This T cell receptor (beta chain) was identified during a study of blood T cell repertoires in COVID-19 (dated by TCRdb to the early 2020s). Study-wide context: Collaborator samples came from the United States, Italy and Spain and covered acute and convalescent phases of COVID-19. The material from the prospective study consisted of cDNA or gDNA derived from T cells, B-cell-depleted T cells, or PBMCs. Subjects who had been exposed to COVID-19, were actively infected with it, or had recovered from it provided the deeply sampled blood TCRbeta repertoires that made up the dataset. The repertoires were released in a freely available public database meant as a resource for research on the immune response to SARS-CoV-2. Samples were obtained from the ongoing ImmuneRACE study (first 160 participants) and from about 1,300 subjects provided by 6 global collaborators. Nearly every sample came with metadata listing a de-identified subject ID, COVID-19 status, age in years and sex. Where available, HLA class I and class II types were taken from metadata supplied by the sample provider and were not determined by assay-based typing. What the research found in general, with its limitations: How much clinical and demographic metadata was included differed by source and by participant, and the metadata was provided uncurated.

TCRbeta CDR3 regions were amplified from genomic DNA using the immunoSEQ Assay, a bias-controlled multiplex PCR. For the original study's pipeline: The number of nucleated cells in each sample was estimated by amplification of reference gene primers within the assay. Sequence reads were collapsed and filtered to measure the absolute abundance of every unique TCRbeta CDR3 rearrangement. Productive Simpson clonality was computed per sample as the square root of Simpson's diversity index over productive rearrangements. TCRdb re-hosts the immuneACCESS table, in-frame sequences only. Its copies lack some clones; in the studies checked, an unresolved V gene accounts for under half of them, and the cause for the rest is not known. That table is the source of V, J and clone size, and D and trimming were worked out from the DNA. The sample table contains about 200,000 clones; only one count was recorded for over 75% of them. The top ten hold approximately 10% of the sample.

Trimming removed 4 bases from V and 2 bases from J; the gene matches leave 11 bases unexplained. From the cysteine through the phenylalanine, the CDR3 covers 17 amino acids. The CDR3 DNA has 51 bases and is translated from base 1. The germline V gene gives CDR1 as ENHRY and CDR2 as SYGVKD. The table lists this clone with a few counts. Its antigen has not been determined. Per-base qualities were not stored, and no clone one base away is much larger. Each collaborating institution followed its own protocols to collect whole blood in K2EDTA tubes. For TCRbeta analysis, collaborators shipped samples as frozen whole blood, isolated PBMCs, or DNA extracted from either of those sample types.

This receptor was taken from a human donor with active or convalescent COVID-19. The donor label of this sample is uncertain. The sequenced material came from peripheral blood. The chain was built from TRBV10-3 and TRBJ2-1; TRBD2 aligns with 7 central bases. The encoded CDR3 is CAISVSAGGSPYNEQFF. The DNA sequence is as follows: TGTGCCATCAGTGTTTCGGCTGGCGGGAGCCCCTACAATGAGCAGTTCTTC.